This T cell receptor beta chain was observed in a study of CD8+CD57+ T cells in acquired aplastic anemia. This clonotype was detected many times. Trimming removed 7 bases from V and 4 bases from J, with 19 bases in between. This CDR3 spans 15 amino acids. The germline CDR1 and CDR2 sequences are MNHEY and SVGEGT. CDR3 and TCR beta VDJ profiling relied on a genomic DNA template. A single record per CDR3 protein comes from TCRdb applying MiXCR to the reads. The data show 150,000 to 200,000 distinct CDR3 sequences, 35% to 50% seen once. The sample consisted of sorted CD4+, CD8+, or CD8+CD57+ T cells (not recorded which) from PBMCs. The chain combines TRBV6-2 or TRBV6-3 with TRBJ1-1, with D possibly being TRBD1 (5 bases). The clonotype was recovered from a human donor in good health. DNA for the CDR3: TGTGCCAGCACTCCCGGGGGACTCGTGAGCACTGAAGCTTTCTTT. This gives the protein CASTPGGLVSTEAFF.